This record looks at one TCR beta chain sequence and its context. Per the study methods: Amplified reference gene primers provided the basis for estimating nucleated cell counts. Produced via immunoSEQ multiplex PCR; TCRdb's table is partial and in-frame only. V, J and clone size reflect that table, while D and trimming were determined from the DNA. Here the sample spans fewer than 150,000 clones, approximately 83% being singletons. This sample is drawn from a study of blood T cell repertoires in COVID-19. About the research overall: Acute-phase and convalescent COVID-19 samples originated in the United States, Italy and Spain. PBMCs, B-cell-depleted T cells, or T cells provided the cDNA or gDNA that made up the material.

CDR1 is LNHNV, CDR2 YYDKDF, per germline (reference sequence). The CDR3 consists of 16 residues. The V and J ends lost 1 base and 8 bases respectively, with 18 bases between them. The chain employs TRBV15 and TRBJ1-3; D may be TRBD1 (6 bases). The specimen was peripheral blood. This TCR was sampled from a woman aged 50 to 60 who had recovered from COVID-19. CDR3: CATSRGGGALMDTIYF. In DNA form, the CDR3 reads TGTGCCACCAGCAGAGGCGGGGGCGCTCTGATGGACACCATATATTTT.